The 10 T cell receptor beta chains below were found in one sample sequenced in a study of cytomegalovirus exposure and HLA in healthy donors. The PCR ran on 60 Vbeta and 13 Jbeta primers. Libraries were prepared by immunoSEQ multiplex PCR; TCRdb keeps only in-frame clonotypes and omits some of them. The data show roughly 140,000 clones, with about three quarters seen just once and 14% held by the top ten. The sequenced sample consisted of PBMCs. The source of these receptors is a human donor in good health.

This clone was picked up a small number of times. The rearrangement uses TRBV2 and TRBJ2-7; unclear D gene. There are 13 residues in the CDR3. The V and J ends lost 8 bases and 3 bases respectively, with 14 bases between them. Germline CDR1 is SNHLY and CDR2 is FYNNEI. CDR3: CASGPGFGYEQYF. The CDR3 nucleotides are TGTGCCAGCGGCCCGGGTTTTGGCTACGAGCAGTACTTC.

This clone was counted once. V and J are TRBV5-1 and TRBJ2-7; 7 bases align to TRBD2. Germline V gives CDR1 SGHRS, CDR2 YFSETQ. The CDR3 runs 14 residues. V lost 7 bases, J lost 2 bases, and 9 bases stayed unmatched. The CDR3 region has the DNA TGCGCCAGCCCCCGGGGACTACTAACCTACGAGCAGTACTTC. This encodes CASPRGLLTYEQYF.

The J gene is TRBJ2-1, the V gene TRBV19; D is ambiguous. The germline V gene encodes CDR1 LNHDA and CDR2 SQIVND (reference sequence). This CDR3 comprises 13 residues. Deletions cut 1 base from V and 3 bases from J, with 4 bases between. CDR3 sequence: CASSIVVYNEQFF. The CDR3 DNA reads TGTGCCAGTAGTATAGTAGTCTACAATGAGCAGTTCTTC.

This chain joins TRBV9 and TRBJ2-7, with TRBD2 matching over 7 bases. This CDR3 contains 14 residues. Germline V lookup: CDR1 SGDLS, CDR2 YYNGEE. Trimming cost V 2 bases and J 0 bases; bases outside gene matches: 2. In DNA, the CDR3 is TGTGCCAGCAGCGTCGGGGGGTTCTCCTACGAGCAGTACTTC. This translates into CASSVGGFSYEQYF.

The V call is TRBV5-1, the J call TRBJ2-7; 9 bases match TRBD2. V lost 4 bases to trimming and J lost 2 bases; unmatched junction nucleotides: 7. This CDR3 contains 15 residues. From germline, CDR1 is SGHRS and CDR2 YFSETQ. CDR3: CASSLPSGGTYEQYF. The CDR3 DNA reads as TGCGCCAGCAGCCTACCAAGCGGGGGGACCTACGAGCAGTACTTC.

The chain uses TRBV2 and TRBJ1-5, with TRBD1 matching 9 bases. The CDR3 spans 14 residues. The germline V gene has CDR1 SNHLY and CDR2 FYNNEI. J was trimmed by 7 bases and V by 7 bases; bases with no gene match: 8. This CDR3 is CASTSDRGFQPQHF. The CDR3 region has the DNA TGTGCCAGCACGTCGGACAGGGGTTTCCAGCCCCAGCATTTT.

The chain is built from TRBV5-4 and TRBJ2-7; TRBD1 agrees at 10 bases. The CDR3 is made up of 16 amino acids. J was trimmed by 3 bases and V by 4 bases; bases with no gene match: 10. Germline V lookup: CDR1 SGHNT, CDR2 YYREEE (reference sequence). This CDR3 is CASSPIPGQGFYEQYF. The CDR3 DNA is TGTGCCAGCAGCCCGATTCCGGGACAGGGGTTCTACGAGCAGTACTTC.

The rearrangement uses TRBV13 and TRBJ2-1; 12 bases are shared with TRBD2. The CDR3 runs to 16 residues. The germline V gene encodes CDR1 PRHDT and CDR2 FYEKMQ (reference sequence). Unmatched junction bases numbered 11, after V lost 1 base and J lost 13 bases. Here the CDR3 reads CASSLEAGLAGFEQFF. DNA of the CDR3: TGTGCCAGCAGCTTAGAAGCTGGACTAGCGGGGTTTGAACAGTTCTTC.

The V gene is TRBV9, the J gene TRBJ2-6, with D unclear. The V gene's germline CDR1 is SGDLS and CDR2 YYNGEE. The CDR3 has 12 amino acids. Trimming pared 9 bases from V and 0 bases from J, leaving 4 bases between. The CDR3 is CATGSGANVLTF. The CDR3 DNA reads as TGTGCCACCGGCTCTGGGGCCAACGTCCTGACTTTC.

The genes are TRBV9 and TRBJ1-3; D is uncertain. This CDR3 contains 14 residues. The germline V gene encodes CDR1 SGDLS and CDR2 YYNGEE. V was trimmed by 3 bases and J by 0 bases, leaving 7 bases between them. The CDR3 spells CASSEEGSGNTIYF. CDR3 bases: TGTGCCAGCAGCGAGGAGGGCTCTGGAAACACCATATATTTT.